Below are 6 T cell receptor beta chains sequenced from a single sample in a study of beta chain features in type 1 diabetes (dated by TCRdb to 2017 to 2018). The library was obtained by the immunoSEQ multiplex PCR assay. The entire isolated RNA was reverse transcribed using the High Capacity cDNA Reverse Transcription Kit, and thus expressed TCRB transcripts were sequenced. TCRdb carries this immuneACCESS record with in-frame sequences only. Its versions omit some clonotypes, under half of them owing to an unresolved V gene in the studies checked, with the rest unexplained. Present in this sample are hundreds of thousands of clones, about 11% of which were seen just once. The ten largest clones capture 0.015% of the sample. The sequencing sample was made of naive CD4+ T cells from blood. The sample's cell subset or site label is to be understood as: true naive CD4+ T cells. The receptors originated from a woman under 40 in good health.

This clone was counted a few times. This chain connects TRBV23-1 to TRBJ2-5; 10 bases agree with TRBD2. TRBV23-1 is assigned to the ORF class and has an uncertain function. CDR3 size: 17 residues. Trimming cost V 0 bases and J 3 bases; bases outside gene matches: 7. CDR3 protein: CASSQSCPSGSEETQYF. CDR3 coding DNA: TGCGCCAGCAGTCAATCTTGTCCTAGCGGGAGTGAAGAGACCCAGTACTTC.

This rearrangement joins TRBV19 to TRBJ1-2, with D maybe TRBD1 (5 bases). This CDR3 has 14 amino acids. V was cut by 6 bases and J by 4 bases, with 15 bases left in between. Germline V CDR1 and CDR2: LNHDA, SQIVND (reference sequence). The CDR3 DNA reads TGTGCCAGTAGCATTAACAGGCCCGGCTATGGCTACACCTTC. Translated: CASSINRPGYGYTF.

V usage is TRBV7-9 and J usage is TRBJ1-2, with D perhaps matching TRBD1 (6 bases). V was trimmed by 0 bases and J by 4 bases, leaving 15 bases between them. CDR3 length: 16 residues. The V gene's germline CDR1 is SEHNR and CDR2 FQNEAQ (reference sequence). The CDR3 here is CASSLAAGAESYGYTF. The CDR3 bases are TGTGCCAGCAGCTTAGCCGCGGGGGCGGAAAGCTATGGCTACACCTTC.

This chain uses TRBV6-1 with TRBJ2-5; 9 bases line up with TRBD1. J gave up 5 bases and V 7 bases, and 8 bases lay outside the gene matches. Germline assignment: CDR1 MNHNS and CDR2 SASEGT. This CDR3 region has 14 residues. CDR3 region: CASTSGQGWETQYF. The CDR3 DNA is TGTGCCAGCACCTCGGGACAGGGCTGGGAGACCCAGTACTTC.

V usage is TRBV19 and J usage is TRBJ2-3; perhaps TRBD2 as D (6 bases). V was clipped by 6 bases and J by 2 bases, with 18 bases between them. The CDR3 covers 16 residues. Germline values: CDR1 LNHDA, CDR2 SQIVND (reference sequence). As DNA, the CDR3 is TGTGCCAGTAGGGGAGGATTTCGGCAGCACACAGATACGCAGTATTTT. This codes for CASRGGFRQHTDTQYF.

This chain connects TRBV7-9 to TRBJ1-1; tentatively, D is TRBD1 (6 bases). The CDR3 covers 13 residues. Trimming cost V 0 bases and J 4 bases, with 6 bases left between them. CDR1 is SEHNR and CDR2 is FQNEAQ in the germline V gene (reference sequence). The chain's CDR3 is CASSLAGATEAFF. The CDR3 nucleotides are TGTGCCAGCAGCTTAGCGGGGGCCACTGAAGCTTTCTTT. The entire variable domain, with the rest obtained from reference TRBV7-9 and TRBJ1-1, is as follows: DTGVSQNPRHKITKRGQNVTFRCDPISEHNRLYWYRQTLGQGPEFLTYFQNEAQLEKSRLLSDRFSAERPKGSFSTLEIQRTEQGDSAMYLCASSLAGATEAFFGQGTRLTVV.